This TCR beta chain stems from a study of cytomegalovirus exposure and HLA in healthy donors. Concerning this clone: Antigen: not known.

The assay was immunoSEQ multiplex PCR, and TCRdb's table has in-frame clones only and misses some. The repertoire includes about 220,000 clones, around nine tenths of them detected once, and 0.85% to 1.2% sits in the top ten. V lost 0 bases and J 5 bases, leaving 10 bases between the germline ends. There are 15 residues in the CDR3. The germline V gene has CDR1 KGHSH and CDR2 LQKENI. General study findings and limits: Cytomegalovirus-associated TCR beta chains were listed, numbering roughly 150. Reports credit the classifier with highly specific, highly sensitive diagnosis of cytomegalovirus status.

The origin of this receptor is a woman between 18 and 29 years old in good health and CMV-seronegative. Source material: PBMCs. The genes are TRBV18 and TRBJ1-4; perhaps TRBD1 as D (5 bases). DNA for the CDR3: TGTGCCAGCTCACCACCTGACAGCAACAATGAAAAACTGTTTTTT. This sequence encodes CASSPPDSNNEKLFF.